This TCR beta chain was captured in a study of radiation and T cells in renal cell carcinoma. The method was immunoSEQ multiplex PCR; TCRdb's version includes in-frame clones alone and lacks a portion of them. Among about 130,000 clones, 70% to 90% were seen once, and the ten largest hold about 11%. This CDR3 has 15 residues. CDR1 is SGHAT and CDR2 is FQNNGV in the germline V gene. J gave up 8 bases and V 2 bases, and 9 bases lay outside the gene matches. The sample's time point: baseline pretreatment blood. This sample's treatment: 15 Gy SBRT to primary tumor, nephrectomy 4 weeks later. This chain uses TRBV11-2 with TRBJ2-1, with 7 bases lining up with TRBD1. The sequence was collected from a woman aged 45-65 years with renal cell carcinoma. The material was blood, obtained from a patient whose treatment included radiotherapy and nephrectomy. DNA for the CDR3: TGTGCCAGCAGCTTAACCCAGCACAGGGGATATGAGCAGTTCTTC. Its translation is CASSLTQHRGYEQFF.